The 8 T cell receptor beta chains below were found in one sample sequenced in a study of tumor-infiltrating lymphocytes in localized non-small cell lung cancer. Generated by immunoSEQ multiplex PCR, the TCRdb table keeps only in-frame clones and is missing some. The table lists thousands of clones, around 66% of them singletons, with roughly 12% in the top ten. Sample: lung tumor tissue. These receptors were taken from a human donor with non-small cell lung cancer.

The rearrangement links TRBV5-4 to TRBJ1-6; tentative D call: TRBD1 (5 bases). The CDR3 covers 14 residues. Germline V CDR1 and CDR2: SGHNT, YYREEE (reference sequence). Trimming shortened V by 0 bases and J by 10 bases, and 11 bases separated the two germline ends. CDR3 nucleotides: TGTGCCAGCAGCTTGGGGCAGGGTGGGTCACCCCTCCACTTT. Translation gives CASSLGQGGSPLHF.

This clone is termed medium-sized. This chain connects TRBV7-6 to TRBJ2-5; TRBD1 aligns across 9 bases. The germline gives CDR1 SGHVS, CDR2 FNYEAQ. This CDR3 region has 14 residues. J was trimmed by 3 bases and V by 5 bases; bases with no gene match: 4. Here the CDR3 DNA reads TGTGCCAGCAGCCGGGACAGGGTGGAAGAGACCCAGTACTTC. Translating it yields CASSRDRVEETQYF.

This rearrangement joins TRBV5-4 to TRBJ2-7, with 10 bases fitting TRBD1. The germline V gene encodes CDR1 SGHNT and CDR2 YYREEE (reference sequence). The CDR3 loop spans 19 amino acids. Trimming at V came to 3 bases and at J to 3 bases, leaving 18 bases not matched to a gene. The CDR3 reads CASSSPGTGVAGSGYEQYF. As DNA, the CDR3 is TGTGCCAGCAGCTCCCCCGGGACAGGGGTCGCTGGGTCCGGCTACGAGCAGTACTTC.

The chain recombines TRBV10-3 with TRBJ2-7, with D hard to call. In germline, CDR1 is ENHRY, CDR2 SYGVKD. Trimming left V 3 bases short and J 4 bases short, with 7 bases between. The CDR3 consists of 12 residues. CDR3 sequence: CAISDTLYEQYF. The CDR3 DNA sequence: TGTGCCATCAGTGATACCCTTTACGAGCAGTACTTC.

V gene TRBV5-5 combines with J gene TRBJ1-2; D call uncertain. Deletions cut 0 bases from V and 4 bases from J, with 7 bases between. The CDR3 is made up of 13 amino acids. CDR1 is SGHKS, CDR2 YYEKEE, per germline (reference sequence). CDR3 protein: CASSLGSLYGYTF. DNA of the CDR3: TGTGCCAGCAGCTTGGGCTCCCTCTATGGCTACACCTTC.

This chain uses TRBV5-1 with TRBJ2-3; D is unresolved. The ends were cut back, 4 bases at V and 0 bases at J, with 12 bases in the middle. Germline V gene lookup returns CDR1 SGHRS and CDR2 YFSETQ. The CDR3 covers 15 residues. The DNA for the CDR3 is TGCGCCAGCAGCCAGGATGTGGTTAGCACAGATACGCAGTATTTT. This sequence encodes CASSQDVVSTDTQYF.

V and J are TRBV6-6 and TRBJ2-5; D possibly corresponds to TRBD1 (5 bases). CDR3 length equals 16 residues. The germline gives CDR1 MNHNY, CDR2 SVGAGI (reference sequence). Between the trimmed V and J ends, which lost 1 base and 5 bases, there was a span of 17 bases. For the CDR3, the DNA is TGTGCCAGCAGTTACTTAGGACAAAGGGGCCGGGAGACCCAGTACTTC. It codes for CASSYLGQRGRETQYF.

The rearrangement joins TRBV19 to TRBJ1-1; D is unresolved. The CDR3 spans 12 residues. Germline values: CDR1 LNHDA, CDR2 SQIVND (reference sequence). Trimming shortened V by 3 bases and J by 5 bases, and 7 bases separated the two germline ends. CDR3 coding DNA: TGTGCCAGTAGTATCGGCAGGACTGAAGCTTTCTTT. Translation: CASSIGRTEAFF.